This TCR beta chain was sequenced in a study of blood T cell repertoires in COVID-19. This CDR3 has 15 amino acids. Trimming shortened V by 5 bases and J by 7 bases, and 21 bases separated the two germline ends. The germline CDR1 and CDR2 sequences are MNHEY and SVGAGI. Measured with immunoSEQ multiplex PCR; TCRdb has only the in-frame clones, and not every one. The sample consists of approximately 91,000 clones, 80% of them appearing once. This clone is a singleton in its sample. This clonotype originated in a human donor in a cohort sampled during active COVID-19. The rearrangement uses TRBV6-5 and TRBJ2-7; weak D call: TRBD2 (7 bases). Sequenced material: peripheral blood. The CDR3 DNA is TGTGCCAGCAGTCCTATCCGGGGGGCGCGGGAAGAGCAGTACTTC. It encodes CASSPIRGAREEQYF.